A single T cell receptor beta chain is shown here with its context. Its antigen remains unidentified. The ends were cut back, 0 bases at V and 2 bases at J, with 14 bases in the middle. The CDR3 spans 17 residues. CDR1 MGHRA and CDR2 YSYEKL come from the germline V gene. The method was immunoSEQ multiplex PCR; TCRdb's version includes in-frame clones alone and lacks a portion of them. The sample has some 120,000 clones; approximately 85% are singletons. The sample is drawn from a study of T cell responses to AZD1222 COVID-19 vaccine. Regarding the study as a whole: Sampling captured repertoires only after the peak T cell response. Compared with day 0, the breadth and depth of the Spike-specific TCR repertoire rose significantly after two doses of AZD1222. Clonal diversity may have been underestimated in mostly white British donors. Regions 160-218 and 743-854 dominated among vaccine-associated CD4 TCRs spanning spike.

The TCR comes from an adult in good health. The rearrangement links TRBV4-1 to TRBJ1-3, with D unresolved. Sequences were derived from peripheral blood, sampled on day 0 of MenACWY control vaccination. In nucleotides, the CDR3 is TGCGCCAGCAGCCAAGATCTCGGGCGCGGGCCTGGAAACACCATATATTTT. As protein: CASSQDLGRGPGNTIYF.